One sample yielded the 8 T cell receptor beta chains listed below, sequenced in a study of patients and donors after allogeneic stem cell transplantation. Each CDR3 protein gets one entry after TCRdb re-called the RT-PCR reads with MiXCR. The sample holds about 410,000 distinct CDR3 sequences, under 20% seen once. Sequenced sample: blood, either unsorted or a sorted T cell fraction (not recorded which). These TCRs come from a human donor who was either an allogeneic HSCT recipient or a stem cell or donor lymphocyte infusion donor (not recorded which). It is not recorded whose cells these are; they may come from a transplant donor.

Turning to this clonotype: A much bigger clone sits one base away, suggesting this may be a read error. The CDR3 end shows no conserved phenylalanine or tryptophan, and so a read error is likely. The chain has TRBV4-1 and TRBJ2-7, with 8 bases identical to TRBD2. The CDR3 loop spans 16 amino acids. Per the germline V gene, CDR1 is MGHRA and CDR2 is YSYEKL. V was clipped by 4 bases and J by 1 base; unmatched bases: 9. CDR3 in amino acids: CASSPRRTSWSYEQYL. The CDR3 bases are TGCGCCAGCAGCCCGCGGAGGACTAGCTGGTCCTACGAGCAGTACTTG.

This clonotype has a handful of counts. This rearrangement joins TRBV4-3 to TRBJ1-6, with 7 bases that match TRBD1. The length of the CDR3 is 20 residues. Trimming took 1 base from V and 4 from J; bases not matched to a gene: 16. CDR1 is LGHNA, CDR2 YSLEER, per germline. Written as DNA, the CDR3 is TGCGCCAGCAGCCAAGGCGGCGGACAGGACCTTCCACAGTATAATTCACCCCTCCACTTT. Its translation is CASSQGGGQDLPQYNSPLHF.

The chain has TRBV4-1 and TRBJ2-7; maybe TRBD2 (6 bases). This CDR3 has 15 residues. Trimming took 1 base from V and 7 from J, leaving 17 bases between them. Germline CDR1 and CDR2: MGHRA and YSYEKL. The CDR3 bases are TGCGCCAGCAGCCAAGTATTGGACTGGGCGGGGGAGCAGTACTTC. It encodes CASSQVLDWAGEQYF.

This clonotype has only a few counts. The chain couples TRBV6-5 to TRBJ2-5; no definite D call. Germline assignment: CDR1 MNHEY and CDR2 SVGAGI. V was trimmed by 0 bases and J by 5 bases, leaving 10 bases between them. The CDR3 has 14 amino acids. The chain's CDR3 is CASSYSAISETQYF. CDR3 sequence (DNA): TGTGCCAGCAGTTACTCGGCTATCTCTGAGACCCAGTACTTC.

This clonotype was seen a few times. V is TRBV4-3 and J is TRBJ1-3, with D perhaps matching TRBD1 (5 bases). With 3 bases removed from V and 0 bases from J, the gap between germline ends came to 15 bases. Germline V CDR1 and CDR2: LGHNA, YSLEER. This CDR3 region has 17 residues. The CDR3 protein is CASSHPKGATSGNTIYF. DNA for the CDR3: TGCGCCAGCAGCCATCCCAAAGGGGCGACCTCTGGAAACACCATATATTTT.

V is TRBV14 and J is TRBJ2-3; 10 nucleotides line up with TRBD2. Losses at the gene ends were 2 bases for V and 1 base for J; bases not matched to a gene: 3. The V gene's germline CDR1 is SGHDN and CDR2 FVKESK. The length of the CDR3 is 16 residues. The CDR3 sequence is CASSQPGTSGTDTQYF. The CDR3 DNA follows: TGTGCCAGCAGCCAACCCGGGACTAGCGGCACAGATACGCAGTATTTT.

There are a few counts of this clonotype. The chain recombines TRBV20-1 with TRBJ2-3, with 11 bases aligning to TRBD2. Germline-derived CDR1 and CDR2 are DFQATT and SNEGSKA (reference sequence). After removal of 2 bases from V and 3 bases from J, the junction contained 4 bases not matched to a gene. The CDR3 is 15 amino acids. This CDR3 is CSARPIAGGTDTQYF. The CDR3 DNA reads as TGCAGTGCTAGACCTATAGCGGGGGGGACAGATACGCAGTATTTT.

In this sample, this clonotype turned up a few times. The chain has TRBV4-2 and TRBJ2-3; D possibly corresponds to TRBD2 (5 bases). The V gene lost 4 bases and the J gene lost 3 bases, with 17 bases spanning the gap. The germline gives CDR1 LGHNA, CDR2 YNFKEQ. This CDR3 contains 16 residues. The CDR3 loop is CASSLNSDMATDTQYF. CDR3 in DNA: TGTGCCAGCAGCCTTAATAGCGACATGGCTACAGATACGCAGTATTTT.